These 12 T cell receptor beta chains share one sample of origin, sequenced in a study of glioma-infiltrating T cells. Using RNA template, CDR3s of TCR alpha and beta were amplified with iRepertoire arm-PCR. Using its own MiXCR run on the multiplex PCR reads, TCRdb lists one record per CDR3 protein. The sample holds approximately 130,000 distinct CDR3 sequences, around 23% seen once. The specimen was glioma tissue, nonneoplastic brain tissue, or PBMCs (not recorded which). These receptors came from a human donor with low-grade glioma or glioblastoma, undergoing nonglioma brain surgery, or in good health (not recorded which).

The chain couples TRBV14 to TRBJ2-1; 8 positions match TRBD2. CDR1 is SGHDN, CDR2 FVKESK, per germline. This CDR3 is 16 amino acids long. V trimming: 4 bases; J trimming: 10 bases; junction bases outside the gene matches: 15. The CDR3, as DNA: TGTGCCAGCAGCCTACCTAGGACAGCGGGGGCGGGGGAGCAGTTCTTC. Its protein product is CASSLPRTAGAGEQFF.

The chain has TRBV18 and TRBJ2-7; TRBD1 is a possible D gene (6 bases). The CDR3 contains 13 residues. In germline, CDR1 is KGHSH, CDR2 LQKENI. V was clipped by 3 bases and J by 1 base, with 7 bases between them. The CDR3 is CASSPTGSYEQYV. Written as DNA, the CDR3 is TGTGCCAGCTCACCGACAGGATCCTACGAGCAGTACGTC.

This clonotype was picked up a small number of times. The chain carries TRBV5-4 and TRBJ2-3, with D unclear. Germline CDR1 SGHNT, CDR2 YYREEE (reference sequence). The CDR3 is made up of 14 amino acids. With 7 bases removed from V and 0 bases from J, the gap between germline ends came to 12 bases. CDR3 DNA: TGTGCCAGCTTACCAGAGAGTAGCACAGATACGCAGTATTTT. Its protein product is CASLPESSTDTQYF. The full variable domain, its missing parts supplied by reference TRBV5-4 and TRBJ2-3, is ETGVTQSPTHLIKTRGQQVTLRCSSQSGHNTVSWYQQALGQGPQFIFQYYREEENGRGNFPPRFSGLQFPNYSSELNVNALELDDSALYLCASLPESSTDTQYFGPGTRLTVL.

In nucleotides, the CDR3 is TGTGCCAGCAGTGACGGGGTAGCGGGGGGTAATGAGCAGTTCTTC. Encoded protein: CASSDGVAGGNEQFF. J is TRBJ2-1 and V is TRBV6-4; 10 bases are shared with TRBD2. The V segment lost 2 bases and the J segment 7 bases; nucleotides outside the gene matches: 5. This CDR3 region has 15 residues. The germline V gene has CDR1 MRHNA and CDR2 SNTAGT.

This rearrangement joins TRBV19 to TRBJ1-1; no firm D call. This CDR3 region has 16 residues. Germline values: CDR1 LNHDA, CDR2 SQIVND (reference sequence). With 3 bases removed from V and 0 bases from J, the gap between germline ends came to 14 bases. The CDR3 loop is CASSIRSAWMNTEAFF. The CDR3 DNA sequence: TGTGCCAGTAGTATTAGGAGCGCGTGGATGAACACTGAAGCTTTCTTT.

This clonotype was counted at least ten times. The gene calls are TRBV27 and TRBJ1-4, with D possibly matching TRBD1 (5 bases). CDR3 length: 15 residues. Trimming shortened V by 6 bases and J by 3 bases, and 14 bases separated the two germline ends. Germline CDR1 reads MNHEY; CDR2 reads SMNVEV (reference sequence). CDR3 in DNA: TGTGCCAGCAGGGCAAGACAGTCGCCTAATGAAAAACTGTTTTTT. This sequence encodes CASRARQSPNEKLFF.

This clonotype was detected only a few times. The J gene is TRBJ1-6, the V gene TRBV27; D uncertain. The CDR3 extends over 18 amino acids. V was pared by 3 bases and J by 0 bases, with 15 bases between. Germline-derived CDR1 and CDR2 are MNHEY and SMNVEV (reference sequence). The CDR3 sequence is CASSFRSGYSSYNSPLHF. DNA of the CDR3: TGTGCCAGCAGTTTTCGGTCGGGCTACAGCTCCTATAATTCACCCCTCCACTTT.

The chain links TRBV6-1 to TRBJ2-1, with D possibly TRBD2 on 7 matching bases. The CDR3 sequence is 14 residues long. V shed 1 base and J shed 7 bases, with 11 bases lying between them. In germline, CDR1 is MNHNS, CDR2 SASEGT. CDR3 region: CASSEGGGPNEQFF. For the CDR3, the DNA is TGTGCCAGCAGTGAAGGGGGGGGGCCAAATGAGCAGTTCTTC.

This chain connects TRBV5-4 to TRBJ2-5; maybe TRBD1 (6 bases). This CDR3 contains 14 residues. Germline V lookup: CDR1 SGHNT, CDR2 YYREEE (reference sequence). Trimming stripped 0 bases from V and 5 bases from J, with 11 bases between. The CDR3 bases are TGTGCCAGCAGCTTGGCTCGCAGGGGCGAGACCCAGTACTTC. Its protein is CASSLARRGETQYF.

This rearrangement joins TRBV7-2 to TRBJ2-5, with 7 bases lining up with TRBD2. This CDR3 is built from 12 residues. Per the germline V gene, CDR1 is SGHTA and CDR2 is FQGNSA. After removal of 5 bases from V and 9 bases from J, the junction contained 6 bases not matched to a gene. The CDR3 protein is CASSGRGGAQYF. Here the CDR3 DNA reads TGTGCCAGCAGCGGACGGGGAGGGGCCCAGTACTTC.

In this sample, this clonotype turned up many times. The rearrangement links TRBV27 to TRBJ2-3; 8 positions match TRBD1. Looked up from germline, CDR1 is MNHEY and CDR2 is SMNVEV (reference sequence). The CDR3 sequence is 16 residues long. The ends lost 4 bases at V and 2 bases at J; junction bases unmatched: 8. DNA for the CDR3: TGTGCCAGCAGTTGGGCCGGACAGGGTTACACAGATACGCAGTATTTT. It is translated as CASSWAGQGYTDTQYF.

A few counts support this clonotype. The rearrangement uses TRBV20-1 and TRBJ2-5; 9 bases map to TRBD2. Trimming removed 3 bases from V and 1 base from J; junction bases left unmatched: 6. This CDR3 is 15 amino acids long. Germline CDR1 is DFQATT and CDR2 is SNEGSKA (reference sequence). The CDR3 reads CSARPRGGVQETQYF. CDR3 DNA: TGCAGTGCTAGGCCCCGCGGGGGGGTCCAAGAGACCCAGTACTTC.